Described below is a single T cell receptor (beta chain) sequence and its context. The data were obtained in a study of blood T cell repertoires in COVID-19. Study-wide context: Acute and convalescent COVID-19 specimens originated in the United States, Italy and Spain. The cDNA or gDNA used as material had been derived from T cells, B-cell-depleted T cells, or PBMCs.

Original analysis: Amplified reference gene primers provided the basis for estimating nucleated cell counts. Profiling relied on immunoSEQ multiplex PCR, and the TCRdb table lists in-frame clones only, not all of them. V and J calls and clone size are as listed in that table; D and trimming were resolved from the DNA. The sample holds around 200,000 clones, about 85% seen once. Germline V gene data show CDR1 as KGHSH and CDR2 as LQKENI. CDR3 size: 14 residues. V shed 3 bases and J shed 1 base, with 9 bases lying between them. The source material was peripheral blood. This receptor was obtained from a young woman who had recovered from COVID-19. This sequence joins TRBV18 and TRBJ1-1, with a tentative D call TRBD1 (6 bases). DNA of the CDR3: TGTGCCAGCTCACCGGGACACAGGAACACTGAAGCTTTCTTT. Encoded protein: CASSPGHRNTEAFF.